This T cell receptor beta chain comes out of a study of OX40 agonist ivuxolimab in advanced cancers. The wider study: Prior checkpoint blockade (anti-PD-1, anti-PD-L1 or anti-CTLA-4) was permitted; around 39% had it.

Study results and limitations: There was clonal expansion of CD4+ and CD8+ blood T cells by week 6 at 0.1 to 3.0 mg/kg.

Produced via immunoSEQ multiplex PCR; TCRdb's table is partial and in-frame only. The sample contains around 66,000 clones, roughly 80% of which appear only once. On this clone: Its antigen remains unidentified.

CDR3 length: 12 amino acids. V shed 3 bases and J shed 2 bases, with 3 bases lying between them. Per the germline V gene, CDR1 is SGHTA and CDR2 is FQGNSA. This specimen was CD4+ or CD8+ T cells sorted from blood, taken in a trial of the OX40 agonist ivuxolimab. The gene calls are TRBV7-2 and TRBJ2-3; no clear D gene. The clonotype was recovered from an adult with an advanced solid tumor such as melanoma, head and neck, liver or kidney cancer. CDR3 sequence: CASSFITDTQYF. CDR3 nucleotides: TGTGCCAGCAGCTTTATCACAGATACGCAGTATTTT.